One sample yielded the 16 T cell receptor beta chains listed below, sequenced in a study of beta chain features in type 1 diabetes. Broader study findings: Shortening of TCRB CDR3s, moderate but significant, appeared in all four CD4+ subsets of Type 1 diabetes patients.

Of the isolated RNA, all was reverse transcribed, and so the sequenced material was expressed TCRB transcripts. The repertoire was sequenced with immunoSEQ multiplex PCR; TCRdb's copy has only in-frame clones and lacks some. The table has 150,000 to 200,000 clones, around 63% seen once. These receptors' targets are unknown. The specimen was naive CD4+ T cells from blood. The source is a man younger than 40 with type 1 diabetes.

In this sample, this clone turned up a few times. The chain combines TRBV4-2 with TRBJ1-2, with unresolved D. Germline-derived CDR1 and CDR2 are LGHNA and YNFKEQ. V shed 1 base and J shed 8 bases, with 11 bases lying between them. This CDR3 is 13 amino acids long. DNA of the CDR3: TGTGCCAGCAGCCAAGGACGGCCGGAGGGCTACACCTTC. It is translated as CASSQGRPEGYTF.

CDR3 loop: CAWDRLAGANNEQFF. CDR3 nucleotides: TGTGCCTGGGATCGACTAGCGGGGGCAAACAATGAGCAGTTCTTC. V and J are TRBV30 and TRBJ2-1; TRBD2 matches at 12 bases. The CDR3 runs 15 residues. Germline V gives CDR1 GTSNPN, CDR2 SVGIG (reference sequence). The V segment lost 5 bases and the J segment 5 bases; nucleotides outside the gene matches: 7. The whole variable domain, filled in from reference TRBV30 and TRBJ2-1, reads SQTIHQWPATLVQPVGSPLSLECTVEGTSNPNLYWYRQAAGRGLQLLFYSVGIGQISSEVPQNLSASRPQDRQFILSSKKLLLSDSGFYLCAWDRLAGANNEQFFGPGTRLTVL.

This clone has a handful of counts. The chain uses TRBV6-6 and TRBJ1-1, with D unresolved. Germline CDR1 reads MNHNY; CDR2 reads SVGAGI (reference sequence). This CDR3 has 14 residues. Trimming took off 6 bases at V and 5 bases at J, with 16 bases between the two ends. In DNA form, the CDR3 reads TGTGCCAGCAGCCCACCCCAGCTCAAAACTGAAGCTTTCTTT. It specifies CASSPPQLKTEAFF.

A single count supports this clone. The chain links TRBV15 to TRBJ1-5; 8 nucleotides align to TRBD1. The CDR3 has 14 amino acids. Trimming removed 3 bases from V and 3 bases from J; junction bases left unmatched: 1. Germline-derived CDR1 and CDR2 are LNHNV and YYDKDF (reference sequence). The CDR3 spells CATSRDRDNQPQHF. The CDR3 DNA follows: TGTGCCACCAGCAGGGACAGGGACAATCAGCCCCAGCATTTT.

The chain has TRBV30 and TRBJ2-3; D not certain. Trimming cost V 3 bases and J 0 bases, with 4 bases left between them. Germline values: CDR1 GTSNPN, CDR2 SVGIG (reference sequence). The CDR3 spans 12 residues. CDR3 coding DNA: TGTGCCTGGAGGTGGAGCACAGATACGCAGTATTTT. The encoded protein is CAWRWSTDTQYF.

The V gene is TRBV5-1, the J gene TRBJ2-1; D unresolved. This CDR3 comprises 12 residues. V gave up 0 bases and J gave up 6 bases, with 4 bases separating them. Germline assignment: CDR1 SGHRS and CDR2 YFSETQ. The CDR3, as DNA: TGCGCCAGCAGCTTGGATACCAATGAGCAGTTCTTC. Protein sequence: CASSLDTNEQFF. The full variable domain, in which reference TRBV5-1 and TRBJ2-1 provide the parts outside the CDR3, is KAGVTQTPRYLIKTRGQQVTLSCSPISGHRSVSWYQQTPGQGLQFLFEYFSETQRNKGNFPGRFSGRQFSNSRSEMNVSTLELGDSALYLCASSLDTNEQFFGPGTRLTVL.

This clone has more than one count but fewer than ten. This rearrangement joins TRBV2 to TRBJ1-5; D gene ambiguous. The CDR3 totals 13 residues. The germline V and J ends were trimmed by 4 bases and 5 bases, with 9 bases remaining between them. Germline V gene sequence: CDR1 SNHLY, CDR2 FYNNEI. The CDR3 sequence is CASSGEGYQPQHF. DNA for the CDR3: TGTGCCAGCAGTGGCGAGGGTTATCAGCCCCAGCATTTT.

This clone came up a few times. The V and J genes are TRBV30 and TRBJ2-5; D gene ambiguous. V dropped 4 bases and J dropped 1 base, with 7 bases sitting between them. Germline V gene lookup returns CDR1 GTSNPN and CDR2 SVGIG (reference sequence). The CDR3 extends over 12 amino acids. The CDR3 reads CAWNGGQETQYF. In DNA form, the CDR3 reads TGTGCCTGGAACGGCGGCCAAGAGACCCAGTACTTC.

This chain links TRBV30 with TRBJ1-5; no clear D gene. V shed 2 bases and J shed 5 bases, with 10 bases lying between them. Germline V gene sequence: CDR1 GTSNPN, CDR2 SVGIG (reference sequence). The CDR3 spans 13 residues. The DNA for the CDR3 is TGTGCCTGGAGTTGGCGAGCTGATCAGCCCCAGCATTTT. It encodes CAWSWRADQPQHF. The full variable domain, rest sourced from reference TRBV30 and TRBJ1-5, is SQTIHQWPATLVQPVGSPLSLECTVEGTSNPNLYWYRQAAGRGLQLLFYSVGIGQISSEVPQNLSASRPQDRQFILSSKKLLLSDSGFYLCAWSWRADQPQHFGDGTRLSIL.

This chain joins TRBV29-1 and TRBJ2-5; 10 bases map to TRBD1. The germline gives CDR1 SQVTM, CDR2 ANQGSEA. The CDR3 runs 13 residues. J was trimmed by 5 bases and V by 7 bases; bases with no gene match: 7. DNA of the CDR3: TGCAGCGGCACCGGGACAGGGGAGGAGACCCAGTACTTC. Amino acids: CSGTGTGEETQYF.

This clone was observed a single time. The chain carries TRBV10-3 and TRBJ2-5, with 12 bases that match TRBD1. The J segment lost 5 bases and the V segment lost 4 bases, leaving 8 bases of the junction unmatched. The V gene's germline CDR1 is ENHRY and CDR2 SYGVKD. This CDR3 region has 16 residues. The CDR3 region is CAISGNLGQGAETQYF. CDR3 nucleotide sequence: TGTGCCATCAGTGGAAATCTGGGACAGGGGGCGGAGACCCAGTACTTC.

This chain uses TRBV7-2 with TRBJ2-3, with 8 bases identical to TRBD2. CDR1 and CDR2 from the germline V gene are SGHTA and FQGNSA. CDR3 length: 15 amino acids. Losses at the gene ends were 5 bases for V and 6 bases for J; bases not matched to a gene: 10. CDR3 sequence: CASSPMGLVADTQYF. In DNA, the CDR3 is TGTGCCAGCAGCCCAATGGGACTAGTTGCCGATACGCAGTATTTT.

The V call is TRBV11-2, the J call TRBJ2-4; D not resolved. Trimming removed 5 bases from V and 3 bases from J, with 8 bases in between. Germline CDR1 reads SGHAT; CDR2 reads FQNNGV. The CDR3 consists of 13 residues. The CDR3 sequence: CASSPMDKNIQYF. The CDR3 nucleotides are TGTGCCAGCAGCCCGATGGACAAAAACATTCAGTACTTC.

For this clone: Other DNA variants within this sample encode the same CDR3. CDR3 in DNA: TGTGCCAGCAGTTTGGGGGGCTATGGCTACACCTTC. It encodes CASSLGGYGYTF. The chain carries TRBV28 and TRBJ1-2; a possible D gene is TRBD1 (5 bases). The CDR3 sequence is 12 residues long. The germline V gene has CDR1 MDHEN and CDR2 SYDVKM. Trimming stripped 3 bases from V and 4 bases from J, with 6 bases between.

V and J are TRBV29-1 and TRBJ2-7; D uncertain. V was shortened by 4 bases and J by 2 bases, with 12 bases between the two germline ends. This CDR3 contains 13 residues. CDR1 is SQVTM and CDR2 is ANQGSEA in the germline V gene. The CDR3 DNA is TGCAGCGTTGTTGTCTTTACCCCCTACGAGCAGTACTTC. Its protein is CSVVVFTPYEQYF.

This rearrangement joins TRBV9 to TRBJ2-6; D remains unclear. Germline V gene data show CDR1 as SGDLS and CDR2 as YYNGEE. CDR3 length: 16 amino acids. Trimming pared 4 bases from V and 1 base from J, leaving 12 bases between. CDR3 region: CASSPHRLSGANVLTF. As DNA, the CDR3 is TGTGCCAGCAGCCCCCATAGGCTATCTGGGGCCAACGTCCTGACTTTC.